This is a list of T cell receptor beta chains from one sample in a study of T cells in localized non-small cell lung cancer. Sequencing used immunoSEQ multiplex PCR; TCRdb keeps in-frame clones, though not all of them. The data hold over 20,000 clones, with around 85% observed a single time. Specimen: PBMCs, collected before any cancer treatment. Source of these receptors: a woman aged 35-75 years with stage II squamous cell lung carcinoma. The CDR3 runs from the conserved cysteine through the conserved F or W. The D gene is left open where the match is weak. Clone size is given for some rows only: seen once, a few or many times, or a class if the clone is expanded.

>NA|TRBV2|NA|TRBJ1-4
TGTGCCAGCACGGGGCAGGTTTCCCACGCTATAACTAATGAAAAACTGTTTTTT
CASTGQVSHAITNEKLFF
>NA|TRBV14|NA|TRBJ1-2
TGTGCCAGCAGCCCCCGGACGGATTATGGCTACACCTTC
CASSPRTDYGYTF
>NA|TRBV6-6|NA|TRBJ1-1
TGTGCCAGCAGTTACTCAGAGAACACTGAAGCTTTCTTT
CASSYSENTEAFF
>NA|TRBV28|NA|TRBJ2-3
TGTGCCAGCAGTCCGGGCAGCACAGATACGCAGTATTTT
CASSPGSTDTQYF
>NA|TRBV7-2|NA|TRBJ2-1
TGTGCCAGCAGCTTAGCGGGGGACATTTACAATGAGCAGTTCTTC
CASSLAGDIYNEQFF
>NA|TRBV5-1|TRBD1|TRBJ1-3
TGCGCCAGCAGCGGGGGGACAGGGCTCCTCTCGGGAAACACCATATATTTT
CASSGGTGLLSGNTIYF
>NA|TRBV29-1|NA|TRBJ1-2
TGCAGCGTAGAGAACCTCGACAGGACGGAAAACTATGGCTACACCTTC
CSVENLDRTENYGYTF
>large|TRBV5-1|NA|TRBJ2-1
TGCGCCAGCAGGGCCTGGGGCTACAATGAGCAGTTCTTC
CASRAWGYNEQFF
>NA|TRBV7-2|TRBD1|TRBJ1-2
TGTGCCAGCAGCCTAACGGGACAGGGAGCCTATGGCTACACCTTC
CASSLTGQGAYGYTF
>once|TRBV29-1|NA|TRBJ1-2
TGCAGCGCCCTGGACGGTCCCTATGGCTACACCTTC
CSALDGPYGYTF
>NA|TRBV19|NA|TRBJ1-5
TGTGCCAGTAGTGCCCGGGACAACGGCAATCAGCCCCAGCATTTT
CASSARDNGNQPQHF
>NA|TRBV7-2|TRBD2|TRBJ2-1
TGTGCCAGCAGCTTGCGCGGGAGGGCCGGGGAGCAGTTCTTC
CASSLRGRAGEQFF
>NA|TRBV14|NA|TRBJ2-1
TGTGCCAGCAGCCAAGGGGCGGCTAGAGGGTACAATGAGCAGTTCTTC
CASSQGAARGYNEQFF
>NA|TRBV10-3|NA|TRBJ2-1
TGTGCCATCAGTCCGACAGGAAACTACTACAATGAGCAGTTCTTC
CAISPTGNYYNEQFF
>NA|TRBV28|NA|TRBJ1-5
TGTGCCAGCAGCCAAAAGACGGAGTACAATCAGCCCCAGCATTTT
CASSQKTEYNQPQHF
>NA|TRBV6-5|NA|TRBJ1-1
TGTGCCAGCAGTTCTAACACTGAAGCTTTCTTT
CASSSNTEAFF
>NA|TRBV4-1|TRBD2|TRBJ2-7
TGCGCCAGCAGCCACCCTTCCGGGAGGGGGGGCTCCTACGAGCAGTACTTC
CASSHPSGRGGSYEQYF
>NA|TRBV6-1|NA|TRBJ2-7
TGTGCCAGCAGTGAAGCCAGGGACTACGAGCAGTACTTC
CASSEARDYEQYF
>NA|TRBV4-3|NA|TRBJ1-3
TGCGCCAGCAGCCAAACGGGCGGTGTACCGAACACCATATATTTT
CASSQTGGVPNTIYF
>NA|TRBV28|NA|TRBJ2-7
TGTGCCAGCAGCCTTGGACTGGCCTTGCGGGGCGAGCAGTACTTC
CASSLGLALRGEQYF
>few|TRBV19|NA|TRBJ1-2
TGTGCCAGTAGTACAGGATATGGCTACACCTTC
CASSTGYGYTF
>NA|TRBV6-5|NA|TRBJ2-5
TGTGCCGGGGGGAGGGAGACCCAGTACTTC
CAGGRETQYF
>NA|TRBV5-6|TRBD1|TRBJ2-7
TGTGCCAGCAGCTGGCGGACAGGGGGCTACGAGCAGTACTTC
CASSWRTGGYEQYF
>once|TRBV7-9|NA|TRBJ2-5
TGTGCCAGCAGCGCCCTAGACCGAAAAGAGACCCAGTACTTC
CASSALDRKETQYF
>NA|TRBV5-1|NA|TRBJ2-3
TGCGCCAGCAGCTTGGTACCGAACCGGGGGTCAGATACGCAGTATTTT
CASSLVPNRGSDTQYF
>NA|TRBV7-2|TRBD2|TRBJ2-1
TGTGCCAGCAGCTCCAGCGGGAGTCTGCACAATGAGCAGTTCTTC
CASSSSGSLHNEQFF
>NA|TRBV19|NA|TRBJ2-6
TGTGCCAGTAGTGGGGGCAAATCACAAAGTCGGGCCAACGTCCTGACTTTC
CASSGGKSQSRANVLTF
>NA|TRBV9|NA|TRBJ1-1
TGTGCCAGCAGCGTAGAACCGAAGAACACTGAAGCTTTCTTT
CASSVEPKNTEAFF
>NA|TRBV5-1|NA|TRBJ2-5
TGCGCCAGCAGCTTGGCCAGGGATGCGGAGACCCAGTACTTC
CASSLARDAETQYF
>NA|TRBV4-2|NA|TRBJ2-1
TGTGCCAGCAGCCAAGATGGCGAGGGGGGTGTCGATGAGCAGTTCTTC
CASSQDGEGGVDEQFF
>NA|TRBV5-1|NA|TRBJ2-1
TGCGCCAGCAATGGTGGCGGGACAGCTAACAATGAGCAGTTCTTC
CASNGGGTANNEQFF
>NA|TRBV11-1|TRBD2|TRBJ2-3
TGTGCCAGCAGCTTAGCGGTCGGGAGGGCACGGACAGATACGCAGTATTTT
CASSLAVGRARTDTQYF
>NA|TRBV10-3|NA|TRBJ1-1
TGTGCCATCGGCCCAGGAGAGGACACTGAAGCTTTCTTT
CAIGPGEDTEAFF
>NA|TRBV6-4|NA|TRBJ2-5
TGTGCCAGTTCTGGGGGAGGAGAGACCCAGTACTTC
CASSGGGETQYF
>once|TRBV30|TRBD2|TRBJ2-2
TGTGCCTGGAACTCGCTAGCGGGGTATCACACCGGGGAGCTGTTTTTT
CAWNSLAGYHTGELFF
>NA|TRBV6-5|NA|TRBJ2-7
TGTGCCAGCAGTAGGACGGCAAGTTCCTACGAGCAGTACTTC
CASSRTASSYEQYF
>NA|TRBV6-5|NA|TRBJ2-1
TGTGCCAGCAAAAAAGCGGGCGGAGAGCAGTTCTTC
CASKKAGGEQFF
>NA|TRBV19|NA|TRBJ2-7
TGTGCCAGTAGCCGGGGTGCTTCCCACTCCTACGAGCAGTACTTC
CASSRGASHSYEQYF
>NA|TRBV9|TRBD2|TRBJ2-2
TGTGCCAGCGCCGGGACTAGTCGCACCGGGGAGCTGTTTTTT
CASAGTSRTGELFF
>NA|TRBV6-5|TRBD1|TRBJ2-5
TGTGCCAGCAGTAGACAGGGGGCGGAAGAGACCCAGTACTTC
CASSRQGAEETQYF
>NA|TRBV11-3|NA|TRBJ1-3
TGTGCCAGCAGCCTTCAAGATGGGAGTCTATTCTCTGGAAACACCATATATTTT
CASSLQDGSLFSGNTIYF
>NA|TRBV11-2|NA|TRBJ2-3
TGTGCCAGCAGCTTAGGGCAGCTTAGCACAGATACGCAGTATTTT
CASSLGQLSTDTQYF
>NA|TRBV11-3|NA|TRBJ1-2
TGTGCCAGCAGCCATGGGACAAGCTATGGCTACACCTTC
CASSHGTSYGYTF
>NA|TRBV7-2|NA|TRBJ2-7
TGTGCCAGCAGCCGAAACTACGAGCAGTACTTC
CASSRNYEQYF
>NA|TRBV21-1|NA|TRBJ1-4
TGTGCCAGCCTCCCCCCCGGGGGAAAACTGTTTTTT
CASLPPGGKLFF
>NA|TRBV9|TRBD2|TRBJ2-2
TGTGCCAGCAACGGAGGGCGGGAGGGCCCTTCTCCCTCCGGGGAGCTGTTTTTT
CASNGGREGPSPSGELFF
>few|TRBV6-1|TRBD1|TRBJ2-2
TGTGCCATCATGGGACAGGGGAACACCGGGGAGCTGTTTTTT
CAIMGQGNTGELFF
>NA|TRBV18|TRBD2|TRBJ2-2
TGTGCCAGCTCAGCGACTAGCGGGAGAAACACCGGGGAGCTGTTTTTT
CASSATSGRNTGELFF
>NA|TRBV15|TRBD1|TRBJ1-2
TGTGCCACCAGCAGAGATTTGGGACAGGGCGCCGACTACACCTTC
CATSRDLGQGADYTF
>few|TRBV7-2|NA|TRBJ1-2
TGTGCCAGCAGCTCGGCTCGACATACCTATGGCTACACCTTC
CASSSARHTYGYTF
>NA|TRBV18|NA|TRBJ1-2
TGTGCCAGCTCACCTACGGACGCGATAGGCTACACCTTC
CASSPTDAIGYTF
>NA|TRBV7-8|NA|TRBJ1-5
TGTGCCAGCAGCCATGGAGGTCTGGAGCCCCAGCATTTT
CASSHGGLEPQHF
>NA|TRBV5-6|NA|TRBJ1-1
TGTGCCAGCAGCACCGACAGCATGAACACTGAAGCTTTCTTT
CASSTDSMNTEAFF
>NA|TRBV2|NA|TRBJ2-7
TGTGCCAGCAGTGACCAGACGGGAACCTACGAGCAGTACTTC
CASSDQTGTYEQYF
>NA|TRBV23-1|NA|TRBJ1-5
TGCGCCAGCAGTCTACACAAGGGAGGCCAGCCCCAGCATTTT
CASSLHKGGQPQHF